These 27 T cell receptor beta chains were all obtained from the same sample, sequenced in a study of cytomegalovirus exposure and HLA in healthy donors (dated by TCRdb to the late 2010s). Receptor amplification or capture employed the immunoSEQ multiplex PCR assay. A mixture of 60 forward primers for TCR Vbeta segments and 13 reverse primers for TCR Jbeta segments was used in the multiplex PCR. TCRdb took this table from immuneACCESS and kept in-frame rearrangements with V and J called. Such tables lack part of the clones; where checked against another copy, unresolved V genes explain under half of the gap, and the rest is unexplained. The sample profile shows 100,000 to 150,000 clones; under 90% of them were found once. The top ten clones comprise 0.55% to 0.75% of the sample. The sequenced sample was PBMCs. The receptors originated from a man younger than 35 in good health and CMV-seronegative.

This chain connects TRBV27 to TRBJ1-2; TRBD1 aligns across 7 bases. The length of the CDR3 is 14 residues. Germline CDR1 reads MNHEY; CDR2 reads SMNVEV (reference sequence). The J segment lost 4 bases and the V segment lost 5 bases, leaving 7 bases of the junction unmatched. The CDR3 is CASSEGAFGYGYTF. In nucleotides, the CDR3 is TGTGCCAGCAGTGAGGGGGCGTTTGGCTATGGCTACACCTTC.

The chain couples TRBV7-9 to TRBJ1-2; D is undetermined. The CDR3 extends over 14 amino acids. Germline lookup yields CDR1 SEHNR and CDR2 FQNEAQ (reference sequence). V lost 0 bases and J 5 bases, leaving 10 bases between the germline ends. The CDR3 DNA follows: TGTGCCAGCAGCTTAGCTCCAGATCGATATGGCTACACCTTC. Encoded protein: CASSLAPDRYGYTF.

This clone was seen just once. The same CDR3 arises from other DNA sequences in this sample as well. CDR3 DNA: TGTGCCAGCAGTCTACAGGGGAACACTGAAGCTTTCTTT. Translation: CASSLQGNTEAFF. V is TRBV27 and J is TRBJ1-1, with D perhaps TRBD1 (6 bases). V was trimmed by 5 bases and J by 1 base, leaving 8 bases between them. Germline V gives CDR1 MNHEY, CDR2 SMNVEV (reference sequence). CDR3 length equals 13 residues.

This chain's CDR3 is CASSGGSTDTQYF. The CDR3 region has the DNA TGTGCCAGCAGCGGCGGTTCCACAGATACGCAGTATTTT. The V and J genes are TRBV28 and TRBJ2-3; D uncertain. Trimming pared 6 bases from V and 2 bases from J, leaving 9 bases between. CDR1 MDHEN and CDR2 SYDVKM come from the germline V gene. There are 13 residues in the CDR3.

This clone was recorded a few times. The gene calls are TRBV6-5 and TRBJ1-1; D is uncertain. Trimming left V 4 bases short and J 0 bases short, with 9 bases between. Germline lookup yields CDR1 MNHEY and CDR2 SVGAGI. CDR3 length equals 14 residues. The CDR3 sequence is CASSLYTLNTEAFF. CDR3 nucleotide sequence: TGTGCCAGCAGTTTGTACACCTTGAACACTGAAGCTTTCTTT.

The chain combines TRBV27 with TRBJ1-1; 7 bases line up with TRBD1. V shed 3 bases, J shed 1 base, and the junction held 11 bases outside the gene matches. Germline V CDR1 and CDR2: MNHEY, SMNVEV (reference sequence). CDR3 length: 17 amino acids. This CDR3 is CASSFRTSGTENTEAFF. The CDR3 bases are TGTGCCAGCAGTTTTCGCACATCCGGGACAGAGAACACTGAAGCTTTCTTT.

The V gene is TRBV11-3, the J gene TRBJ1-1; no firm D call. Looked up from germline, CDR1 is SGHNT and CDR2 is YENEEA. V lost 3 bases to trimming and J lost 3 bases, with 8 bases between them. The CDR3 spans 13 residues. CDR3 in DNA: TGTGCCAGCAGCTTTCGACACGACACTGAAGCTTTCTTT. Translating it yields CASSFRHDTEAFF.

This chain links TRBV5-8 with TRBJ1-1; no clear D. Trimming shortened V by 0 bases and J by 1 base, and 7 bases separated the two germline ends. In germline, CDR1 is SGHTS, CDR2 YDEGEE. The CDR3 loop spans 14 amino acids. As DNA, the CDR3 is TGTGCCAGCAGCTTGGGAGCGGGGAACACTGAAGCTTTCTTT. It translates to CASSLGAGNTEAFF.

The CDR3 nucleotides read TGTGCCAGTAGTATAGATCCGAAGGGGCACTATGGCTACACCTTC. Translated, it gives CASSIDPKGHYGYTF. The chain joins TRBV19 to TRBJ1-2; possible D gene TRBD1, 5 bases. Germline CDR1 is LNHDA and CDR2 is SQIVND (reference sequence). Between the trimmed V and J ends, which lost 0 bases and 3 bases, there was a span of 11 bases. The CDR3 contains 15 residues.

The gene calls are TRBV7-9 and TRBJ2-3; 7 nucleotides align to TRBD1. The trim removed 4 bases at V and 2 bases at J, leaving 9 bases unmatched. CDR1 SEHNR and CDR2 FQNEAQ come from the germline V gene (reference sequence). The CDR3 is 16 amino acids. The CDR3 region has the DNA TGTGCCAGCAGCTCGATACCCGGGACAGTCACAGATACGCAGTATTTT. Protein sequence: CASSSIPGTVTDTQYF.

This clone was counted only a few times. This chain uses TRBV5-6 with TRBJ1-5; perhaps TRBD1 as D (5 bases). The CDR3 length is 14 residues. In germline, CDR1 is SGHDT, CDR2 YYEEEE. Trimming pared 0 bases from V and 1 base from J, leaving 5 bases between. CDR3 in DNA: TGTGCCAGCAGCTTGGGACAGAGCAATCAGCCCCAGCATTTT. Protein: CASSLGQSNQPQHF.

The chain uses TRBV18 and TRBJ1-5; 7 bases align to TRBD1. Germline CDR1 and CDR2: KGHSH and LQKENI. The CDR3 length is 16 residues. The trim removed 4 bases at V and 4 bases at J, leaving 10 bases unmatched. The chain's CDR3 is CASSRTGTDRNQPQHF. CDR3 nucleotides: TGTGCCAGCTCACGCACCGGGACAGATAGGAATCAGCCCCAGCATTTT.

The chain is built from TRBV9 and TRBJ1-3; no clear D. V gave up 4 bases and J gave up 2 bases, with 16 bases separating them. The CDR3 covers 16 residues. The V gene's germline CDR1 is SGDLS and CDR2 YYNGEE. This CDR3 is CASSTHKLGTGNTIYF. The CDR3 DNA reads TGTGCCAGCAGCACTCATAAACTAGGGACTGGAAACACCATATATTTT.

V is TRBV10-2 and J is TRBJ1-1; D possibly corresponds to TRBD1 (5 bases). V lost 2 bases and J lost 3, with 10 bases in between. The CDR3 is 14 residues long. CDR1 is WSHSY, CDR2 SAAADI, per germline. The CDR3 bases are TGCGCCAGCAGTGAGAGGGGTTACGACACTGAAGCTTTCTTT. Protein product: CASSERGYDTEAFF.

The chain employs TRBV13 and TRBJ2-5; maybe TRBD1 (7 bases). Germline V gene lookup returns CDR1 PRHDT and CDR2 FYEKMQ (reference sequence). Between the trimmed V and J ends, which lost 4 bases and 4 bases, there was a span of 13 bases. The CDR3 totals 14 residues. Here the CDR3 DNA reads TGTGCCAGCAGCTCCAGGGGGGCCGGAGAGACCCAGTACTTC. Its translation: CASSSRGAGETQYF.

The rearrangement links TRBV28 to TRBJ2-3, with 11 bases aligning to TRBD2. CDR3 length: 15 amino acids. Germline V gives CDR1 MDHEN, CDR2 SYDVKM. J lost 3 bases, V lost 3 bases, and 2 bases had no gene match. CDR3 sequence: CASSFWTSGTDTQYF. The CDR3 nucleotides are TGTGCCAGCAGTTTCTGGACTAGCGGGACAGATACGCAGTATTTT.

The chain is built from TRBV19 and TRBJ2-7; possible D gene TRBD2, 5 bases. The CDR3 has 14 amino acids. Germline V lookup: CDR1 LNHDA, CDR2 SQIVND (reference sequence). V was trimmed by 5 bases and J by 0 bases, leaving 11 bases between them. The CDR3 nucleotides are TGTGCCAGTAGTGGAGGCCAGGTCTCCTACGAGCAGTACTTC. It is translated as CASSGGQVSYEQYF.

The V call is TRBV27, the J call TRBJ1-2; 7 positions agree with TRBD1. The CDR3 is 16 amino acids. V dropped 7 bases and J dropped 8; count of bases not matched to a gene: 19. In germline, CDR1 is MNHEY, CDR2 SMNVEV (reference sequence). The CDR3 loop reads CASTSPTRQGHNGYTF. For the CDR3, the DNA is TGTGCCAGCACCTCACCAACCCGACAGGGTCATAACGGCTACACCTTC.

The rearrangement joins TRBV29-1 to TRBJ1-2; no clear D. The length of the CDR3 is 13 residues. Per germline, CDR1 SQVTM and CDR2 ANQGSEA. Trimming removed 5 bases at V and 3 bases at J, with 13 bases between. CDR3 region: CSVTRVADYGYTF. The CDR3 DNA is TGCAGCGTTACCCGCGTGGCGGACTATGGCTACACCTTC.

The CDR3 nucleotides read TGTGCCAGCAGCGGCGGAAACACCATATATTTT. As protein: CASSGGNTIYF. The rearrangement uses TRBV5-4 and TRBJ1-3; no clear D. The V end lost 4 bases, the J end lost 4 bases, and 3 bases lay between the germline ends. The V gene's germline CDR1 is SGHNT and CDR2 YYREEE (reference sequence). The CDR3 consists of 11 residues.

The chain couples TRBV14 to TRBJ2-7; weak D call: TRBD1 (5 bases). Trimming took 2 bases from V and 0 from J, leaving 11 bases between them. CDR3 size: 15 residues. Germline V lookup: CDR1 SGHDN, CDR2 FVKESK. The CDR3 region has the DNA TGTGCCAGCAGCCAATGGTCAGGGATCTCCTACGAGCAGTACTTC. Translating gives CASSQWSGISYEQYF.

This chain links TRBV4-1 with TRBJ2-3; 10 nucleotides line up with TRBD2. The germline CDR1 and CDR2 sequences are MGHRA and YSYEKL. V shed 0 bases, J shed 4 bases, and the junction held 4 bases outside the gene matches. The CDR3 spans 16 residues. CDR3 in amino acids: CASSQEASGGADTQYF. The CDR3 DNA reads as TGCGCCAGCAGCCAAGAGGCTAGCGGGGGAGCAGATACGCAGTATTTT.

CDR3 protein: CASSFSDNQPQHF. The CDR3 DNA sequence: TGTGCCAGCAGCTTTTCAGACAATCAGCCCCAGCATTTT. The chain carries TRBV7-2 and TRBJ1-5; D gene unclear. Germline-derived CDR1 and CDR2 are SGHTA and FQGNSA. The CDR3 runs to 13 residues. V was cut by 3 bases and J by 3 bases, with 6 bases left in between.

The chain is built from TRBV29-1 and TRBJ2-1, with 7 positions matching TRBD1. The germline CDR1 and CDR2 sequences are SQVTM and ANQGSEA. V was pared by 7 bases and J by 6 bases, with 6 bases of the junction left unmatched. The CDR3 sequence is 12 residues long. CDR3 in DNA: TGCAGCGAATCGCCAGGGGGCAATGAGCAGTTCTTC. This codes for CSESPGGNEQFF.

This clone was found once. Here the CDR3 reads CASSLGRGSNQPQHF. The CDR3 DNA reads TGTGCCAGCAGCTTGGGCAGGGGAAGTAATCAGCCCCAGCATTTT. V usage is TRBV5-5 and J usage is TRBJ1-5; D perhaps matches TRBD1 (6 bases). The CDR3 extends over 15 amino acids. Germline loops: CDR1 SGHKS, CDR2 YYEKEE (reference sequence). V dropped 0 bases and J dropped 4 bases, with 11 bases sitting between them.

The gene calls are TRBV29-1 and TRBJ1-2; D not resolved. The germline CDR1 and CDR2 sequences are SQVTM and ANQGSEA. This CDR3 has 11 residues. The V end lost 1 base, the J end lost 6 bases, and 6 bases lay between the germline ends. In DNA, the CDR3 is TGCAGCGTTGAAGCAAATCATGGCTACACCTTC. Translating it yields CSVEANHGYTF.

The chain recombines TRBV19 with TRBJ1-1, with D tentatively TRBD1 (5 bases). The V and J ends lost 8 bases and 3 bases respectively, with 10 bases between them. Germline V gene lookup returns CDR1 LNHDA and CDR2 SQIVND (reference sequence). The CDR3 has 12 amino acids. The CDR3 DNA is TGTGCCAGTGGGGGGAGTTACACTGAAGCTTTCTTT. This encodes CASGGSYTEAFF.